Described below is a single T cell receptor beta chain sequence and its context. The sample holds a few counts of this clone. No cognate antigen has been identified for it. One base away there is no much larger clone; base qualities are not given. Read against the paper, the sample's time point label means: about 28 days (+/-7) after the second vaccine dose. AZD1222 recipients whose second dose came at about 4 weeks and those whose second dose came at about 12 weeks were combined into one group, since spike-specific TCR depth and breadth did not differ between the two schedules. Vaccinee samples were obtained from the UK trials COV001 and COV002, which included a single-blind randomized controlled phase 2/3 trial of AZD1222 (ChAdOx1 nCoV-19) in healthy adults. Trial participant PBMC samples were collected at day 0 and day 28 after the second dose for TCRbeta chain sequencing. The data derive from a study of T cell responses to AZD1222 COVID-19 vaccine (dated by TCRdb to the early 2020s). Broadly, across the study: TCR sequencing covered more than 230 trial participants: 200 to 220 given two doses of AZD1222 and about 26 given two doses of MenACWY control vaccine. Trial participants were enrolled by age into 18-55, 56-69 and 70-plus year subgroups, with roughly 160, 29 and 62 TCR-sequenced participants respectively. What the study reported, not specific to this receptor: After two AZD1222 doses, spike-specific TCR breadth and depth were significantly higher than at day 0 and than in MenACWY recipients. Participants were mostly white British, with more females than males. The authors suggested clonal diversity may have been underestimated. No day 14 peak-response samples were available, so repertoires were characterized only after the peak T cell response. Only five or six AZD1222 recipients were SARS-CoV-2 seropositive at baseline, limiting conclusions about previously exposed vaccinees. The 56-69-year group was small, and its depth increase did not reach significance, likely because of low power. Vaccine-associated CD4 TCRs spanned the whole spike protein, with dominant responses in regions 160-218 and 743-854. Reportedly, close to half of the unique spike-specific TCRs recognized epitopes lying outside the regions that are mutated in the B.1.351 and B.1.1.7 variants.

The CDR3 regions of human TCRbeta chains were subjected to immunosequencing. The published analysis was carried out like this. TCRs in the repertoires were compared against a reference library of SARS-CoV-2-specific TCRs that had been generated with the MIRA antigen-specificity platform. Breadth meant the fraction of unique TCRs that were SARS-CoV-2-associated, whereas depth meant the fraction of total T cells that were SARS-CoV-2-associated. Using the MIRA data, every spike-specific TCR was mapped to the spike region that the TCR reacted to and assigned to either a CD4 or a CD8 class. Log10-transformed breadth and depth values were compared by one-way ANOVA with Sidak's multiple comparisons tests. Drawn from immuneACCESS, this table holds only the in-frame rearrangements with V and J called that TCRdb kept. Clones are partly lost; checked studies trace under half to an unresolved V gene and leave the rest unexplained. Clone size and V and J calls were adopted from that table, with D and trimming inferred from the DNA. The sample yields over 120,000 clones; about 86% were counted once. The top ten clonotypes cover 5.1% of the sample.

CDR1 and CDR2 are drawn from the germline V gene (reference sequence): WNHNN, SYGVQD. Spanning cysteine to phenylalanine, the CDR3 consists of 14 amino acids. Only the CDR3 DNA is retained, 42 bases long and in frame from the first base. The junction shows trimming of 2 bases on V and 4 bases on J, and the gene matches do not reach 4 bases of it. The receptor's source is an adult who received the AZD1222 COVID-19 vaccine. The receptor chain draws on TRBV10-1 and TRBJ1-1; 7 central nucleotides agree with TRBD1. The input for sequencing was peripheral blood, taken 28 days after the second AZD1222 dose. The DNA sequence is given as TGCGCCAGCAGTGAGGGCAGGGGGGGCACTGAAGCTTTCTTT. Translated, this gives CASSEGRGGTEAFF.